The 23 T cell receptor beta chains given below trace back to one sample, sequenced in a study of OX40 agonist ivuxolimab in advanced cancers. The repertoire was sequenced with immunoSEQ multiplex PCR; TCRdb's copy has only in-frame clones and lacks some. The table records 50,000 to 75,000 clones, roughly 81% of them present only once. Sequences were derived from CD4+ or CD8+ T cells sorted from blood, sampled in a trial of the OX40 agonist ivuxolimab. The source of these receptors is an adult with an advanced solid tumor such as melanoma, head and neck, liver or kidney cancer.

V is TRBV5-6 and J is TRBJ2-5; D uncertain. In germline, CDR1 is SGHDT, CDR2 YYEEEE. This CDR3 region has 14 residues. V lost 4 bases, J lost 11 bases, and 21 bases lay in between. This CDR3 is CASSPASTPREQYF. CDR3 in DNA: TGTGCCAGCAGCCCGGCGTCAACCCCCCGTGAGCAGTACTTC.

This clone occurred a few times. This chain connects TRBV2 to TRBJ1-5; the match to TRBD1 covers 7 bases. With V trimmed by 6 bases and J by 6 bases, 8 bases remained unmatched. Per germline, CDR1 SNHLY and CDR2 FYNNEI. The CDR3 runs 14 residues. The CDR3 nucleotides are TGTGCCAGCAGACCACAGGGGACCAGTCAGCCCCAGCATTTT. This translates into CASRPQGTSQPQHF.

The J gene is TRBJ1-5, the V gene TRBV30; 12 nucleotides match TRBD1. Trimming removed 1 base from V and 7 bases from J; junction bases left unmatched: 11. Germline V CDR1 and CDR2: GTSNPN, SVGIG (reference sequence). This CDR3 is 17 amino acids long. The CDR3 sequence is CAWSAGTGGRLLQPQHF. The CDR3 DNA reads as TGTGCCTGGAGTGCCGGGACAGGGGGCAGGCTGTTACAGCCCCAGCATTTT.

The chain links TRBV6-4 to TRBJ1-3; maybe TRBD1 (6 bases). Germline V lookup: CDR1 MRHNA, CDR2 SNTAGT. Trimming left V 2 bases short and J 0 bases short, with 20 bases between. CDR3 size: 19 residues. Here the CDR3 reads CASSDPQGSQDGSGNTIYF. The DNA of the CDR3 is TGTGCCAGCAGTGACCCCCAGGGGTCTCAGGACGGCTCTGGAAACACCATATATTTT.

The V and J genes are TRBV6-5 and TRBJ2-3, with 8 bases aligning to TRBD2. Germline V gives CDR1 MNHEY, CDR2 SVGAGI. This CDR3 is 16 amino acids long. Germline trimming cut 3 bases from V and 5 bases from J; bases unmatched to any gene: 10. CDR3 amino acids: CASSYGSGGVEDTQYF. The DNA for the CDR3 is TGTGCCAGCAGTTATGGCAGCGGGGGAGTGGAAGATACGCAGTATTTT.

The chain recombines TRBV1 with TRBJ2-1; TRBD2 reflects the table's D call only, with no check against the DNA. TRBV1 is a known pseudogene. The CDR3 spans 18 residues. The CDR3, as DNA: TGCACCAGCCGTATAAACGGGACTAGCGGGGGCCTCCGCTATGAGCAGTTCTTC. It specifies CTSRINGTSGGLRYEQFF.

This sequence joins TRBV29-1 and TRBJ1-2; 7 nucleotides line up with TRBD1. After removal of 7 bases from V and 4 bases from J, the junction contained 12 bases not matched to a gene. CDR1 is SQVTM and CDR2 is ANQGSEA in the germline V gene. The CDR3 covers 14 residues. CDR3 loop: CSAARGGSSYGYTF. The CDR3 bases are TGCAGCGCAGCCCGAGGGGGCTCTAGCTATGGCTACACCTTC.

The chain joins TRBV18 to TRBJ1-2; D is uncertain. CDR1 and CDR2 from the germline V gene are KGHSH and LQKENI. V was pared by 2 bases and J by 0 bases, with 4 bases between. The CDR3 spans 13 residues. CDR3 in DNA: TGTGCCAGCTCACCAGAGGCTAACTATGGCTACACCTTC. This translates into CASSPEANYGYTF.

This chain joins TRBV2 and TRBJ2-1; the match to TRBD2 covers 11 bases. The ends lost 7 bases at V and 6 bases at J; junction bases unmatched: 8. CDR1 and CDR2 from the germline V gene are SNHLY and FYNNEI. The CDR3 is 15 amino acids. The CDR3 sequence is CASIPTSGSSNEQFF. DNA of the CDR3: TGTGCCAGCATTCCAACTAGCGGGAGCAGCAATGAGCAGTTCTTC.

This CDR3 is CASAQRDLNTEAFF. The CDR3 nucleotides are TGTGCCAGCGCGCAACGGGACTTGAACACTGAAGCTTTCTTT. The chain employs TRBV19 and TRBJ1-1; D is perhaps TRBD1 (5 bases). The CDR3 is 14 amino acids. Germline CDR1 and CDR2: LNHDA and SQIVND (reference sequence). Trimming took off 9 bases at V and 0 bases at J, with 14 bases between the two ends.

This chain links TRBV4-1 with TRBJ2-1; 15 bases are shared with TRBD2. With 0 bases clipped from V and 7 bases from J, the junction kept 13 bases outside the gene matches. Germline assignment: CDR1 MGHRA and CDR2 YSYEKL. There are 20 residues in the CDR3. The CDR3: CASSQEGTSGRTNPYNEQFF. As DNA, the CDR3 is TGCGCCAGCAGCCAAGAGGGGACTAGCGGGAGGACAAACCCTTATAATGAGCAGTTCTTC.

The chain employs TRBV5-4 and TRBJ1-2, with TRBD1 matching over 8 bases. Germline V CDR1 and CDR2: SGHNT, YYREEE (reference sequence). V lost 4 bases, J lost 5 bases, and 4 bases stayed unmatched. This CDR3 has 13 residues. The CDR3 DNA reads TGTGCCAGCAGCCGAACAGGGGGTTATGGCTACACCTTC. It is translated as CASSRTGGYGYTF.

The genes are TRBV27 and TRBJ2-1, with D possibly matching TRBD1 (6 bases). The CDR3 sequence is 17 residues long. Germline loops: CDR1 MNHEY, CDR2 SMNVEV (reference sequence). Trimming removed 6 bases from V and 0 bases from J, with 18 bases in between. Here the CDR3 reads CASSLLATGSSYNEQFF. The CDR3 nucleotides read TGTGCCAGCAGCCTTTTGGCCACAGGGAGCTCCTACAATGAGCAGTTCTTC.

The table lists this clone with a few counts. This chain joins TRBV5-1 and TRBJ1-1; D gene ambiguous. V lost 0 bases and J lost 5, with 8 bases in between. The CDR3 extends over 13 amino acids. Germline V gene sequence: CDR1 SGHRS, CDR2 YFSETQ. The CDR3 DNA follows: TGCGCCAGCAGCTTGGACTCGAGGACTGAAGCTTTCTTT. It yields the protein CASSLDSRTEAFF.

V is TRBV5-5 and J is TRBJ1-4, with a tentative D call TRBD1 (6 bases). V lost 0 bases, J lost 4 bases, and 7 bases lay in between. This CDR3 is 14 amino acids long. CDR1 and CDR2 from the germline V gene are SGHKS and YYEKEE (reference sequence). The CDR3 DNA reads TGTGCCAGCAGCTTGGGAGGGGGTAATGAAAAACTGTTTTTT. This sequence encodes CASSLGGGNEKLFF.

This clone has just a few counts. This sequence joins TRBV27 and TRBJ1-1; 10 positions match TRBD1. CDR3 length: 15 residues. The J segment lost 1 base and the V segment lost 5 bases, leaving 4 bases of the junction unmatched. CDR1 MNHEY and CDR2 SMNVEV come from the germline V gene (reference sequence). The CDR3 sequence is CASSPGDRGNTEAFF. In DNA, the CDR3 is TGTGCCAGCAGTCCTGGGGACAGGGGGAACACTGAAGCTTTCTTT.

The chain is built from TRBV2 and TRBJ1-1; perhaps TRBD1 as D (5 bases). The germline V and J ends were trimmed by 4 bases and 5 bases, with 11 bases remaining between them. The CDR3 is made up of 13 amino acids. Germline V gene sequence: CDR1 SNHLY, CDR2 FYNNEI. The CDR3 protein is CASSVGEGTEAFF. The CDR3 coding sequence is TGTGCCAGCAGTGTGGGGGAGGGTACTGAAGCTTTCTTT.

The chain links TRBV6-6 to TRBJ2-7; 7 bases align to TRBD1. CDR1 and CDR2 (germline): MNHNY, SVGAGI (reference sequence). The CDR3 spans 15 residues. The V gene end was trimmed by 6 bases and the J gene end by 2 bases; junction bases not matched to a gene: 10. This CDR3 is CASSRATGSAYEQYF. As DNA, the CDR3 is TGTGCCAGCAGCCGAGCGACAGGGAGCGCCTACGAGCAGTACTTC.

The genes are TRBV15 and TRBJ1-6, with D perhaps TRBD1 (5 bases). Trimming removed 5 bases from V and 3 bases from J, with 14 bases in between. Germline CDR1 and CDR2: LNHNV and YYDKDF (reference sequence). This CDR3 has 16 amino acids. The CDR3 nucleotides are TGTGCCACCAGCGCCGCAGGGAGGGGCTATAATTCACCCCTCCACTTT. Protein: CATSAAGRGYNSPLHF.

This chain connects TRBV10-2 to TRBJ1-5; the match to TRBD1 covers 7 bases. Unmatched junction bases numbered 16, after V lost 4 bases and J lost 7 bases. The CDR3 spans 17 residues. CDR1 WSHSY and CDR2 SAAADI come from the germline V gene. For the CDR3, the DNA is TGCGCCAGCAGTGGTGAGGTACCAGGGGGTAATTCCCAGCCCCAGCATTTT. Residues: CASSGEVPGGNSQPQHF.

The chain combines TRBV28 with TRBJ1-2; maybe TRBD1 (5 bases). Trimming took 2 bases from V and 2 from J, leaving 12 bases between them. The CDR3 loop spans 15 amino acids. Germline loops: CDR1 MDHEN, CDR2 SYDVKM. The CDR3 region is CASSLGPGTNYGYTF. As DNA, the CDR3 is TGTGCCAGCAGTTTAGGTCCCGGGACCAACTATGGCTACACCTTC.

This CDR3 reads CASSQNRDHQPQHF. CDR3 in DNA: TGCGCCAGCAGCCAAAACAGGGACCATCAGCCCCAGCATTTT. The chain is built from TRBV4-3 and TRBJ1-5, with D possibly being TRBD1 (6 bases). This CDR3 is built from 14 residues. Germline V gene data show CDR1 as LGHNA and CDR2 as YSLEER. Trimming took off 2 bases at V and 5 bases at J, with 10 bases between the two ends.

The CDR3 sequence is CASSPRLAGTEQFF. CDR3 in DNA: TGTGCCAGCAGCCCTAGACTAGCGGGGACAGAGCAGTTCTTC. This chain links TRBV5-6 with TRBJ2-1; 11 bases align to TRBD2. CDR3 length equals 14 residues. Looked up from germline, CDR1 is SGHDT and CDR2 is YYEEEE. V trimming: 4 bases; J trimming: 10 bases; junction bases outside the gene matches: 7.